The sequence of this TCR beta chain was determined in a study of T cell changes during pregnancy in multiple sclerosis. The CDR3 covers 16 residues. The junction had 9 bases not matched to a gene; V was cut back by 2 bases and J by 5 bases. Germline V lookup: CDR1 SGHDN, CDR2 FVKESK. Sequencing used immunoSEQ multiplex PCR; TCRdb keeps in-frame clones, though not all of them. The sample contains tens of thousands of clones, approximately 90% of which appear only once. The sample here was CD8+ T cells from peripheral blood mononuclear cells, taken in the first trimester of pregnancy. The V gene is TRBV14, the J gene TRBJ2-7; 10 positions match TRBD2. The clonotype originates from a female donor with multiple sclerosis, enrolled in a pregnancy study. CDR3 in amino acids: CASSQLAGVEIHEQYF. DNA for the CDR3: TGTGCCAGCAGCCAACTAGCGGGAGTAGAGATCCACGAGCAGTACTTC.